The 12 T cell receptor beta chains in this list originate from one sample, sequenced in a study of immune cell composition in non-small cell lung cancer (dated by TCRdb to the late 2010s). Library preparation used the immunoSEQ multiplex PCR assay. The table was pulled from immuneACCESS by TCRdb, which kept in-frame rearrangements only. Such tables lose some clones; where checked, under half of the loss comes from unresolved V genes, and the rest has no known cause. The sample table records a few thousand clones; more than 70% of these occur just once. The ten largest clones add up to around 12% of the sample. The sample consisted of lung tumor tissue. The receptors shown here come from a human donor with non-small cell lung cancer.

V is TRBV19 and J is TRBJ2-7; possibly TRBD2 for D (5 bases). Germline V lookup: CDR1 LNHDA, CDR2 SQIVND (reference sequence). Trimming took off 6 bases at V and 3 bases at J, with 6 bases between the two ends. This CDR3 comprises 11 residues. CDR3 sequence (DNA): TGTGCCAGTAGGGCGGGCTACGAGCAGTACTTC. It codes for CASRAGYEQYF.

The chain joins TRBV18 to TRBJ1-4; 9 bases agree with TRBD1. This CDR3 comprises 15 residues. J was trimmed by 0 bases and V by 4 bases; bases with no gene match: 0. Germline CDR1 and CDR2: KGHSH and LQKENI. CDR3: CASSRTGATNEKLFF. The CDR3 DNA sequence: TGTGCCAGCTCACGGACAGGGGCAACTAATGAAAAACTGTTTTTT. The full variable domain, its missing parts supplied by reference TRBV18 and TRBJ1-4, is NAGVMQNPRHLVRRRGQEARLRCSPMKGHSHVYWYRQLPEEGLKFMVYLQKENIIDESGMPKERFSAEFPKEGPSILRIQQVVRGDSAAYFCASSRTGATNEKLFFGSGTQLSVL.

In its sample, this clone was seen a few times. The chain uses TRBV5-1 and TRBJ2-7; 8 bases match TRBD1. The germline gives CDR1 SGHRS, CDR2 YFSETQ. This CDR3 has 14 residues. With V trimmed by 4 bases and J by 2 bases, 5 bases remained unmatched. CDR3: CASSGWTGPYEQYF. The CDR3 nucleotides are TGCGCCAGCAGCGGATGGACAGGGCCCTACGAGCAGTACTTC.

J is TRBJ2-2 and V is TRBV13; 12 bases fit TRBD2. The V and J ends lost 5 bases and 6 bases, in that order; junction bases with no gene match: 4. From germline, CDR1 is PRHDT and CDR2 FYEKMQ (reference sequence). The CDR3 spans 15 residues. Here the CDR3 reads CASSARTSGAGELFF. CDR3 DNA: TGTGCCAGCAGCGCGCGGACTAGCGGGGCCGGGGAGCTGTTTTTT.

The genes are TRBV6-6 and TRBJ1-2, with TRBD1 identical over 8 bases. The V segment lost 6 bases and the J segment 3 bases; nucleotides outside the gene matches: 3. CDR3 size: 13 residues. Germline CDR1 and CDR2: MNHNY and SVGAGI (reference sequence). CDR3: CASRTGEDYGYTF. In nucleotides, the CDR3 is TGTGCCAGCAGGACAGGGGAAGACTATGGCTACACCTTC.

The V gene is TRBV10-3, the J gene TRBJ2-2, with 7 bases lining up with TRBD2. There are 16 residues in the CDR3. The germline gives CDR1 ENHRY, CDR2 SYGVKD. V trimming: 0 bases; J trimming: 6 bases; junction bases outside the gene matches: 7. The DNA for the CDR3 is TGTGCCATCAGTGAGTCGAAGGGCGGGAGTGCCGGGGAGCTGTTTTTT. This translates into CAISESKGGSAGELFF.

This chain connects TRBV9 to TRBJ2-7; a possible D gene is TRBD2 (7 bases). Germline V gene sequence: CDR1 SGDLS, CDR2 YYNGEE. V shed 0 bases and J shed 2 bases, with 15 bases lying between them. The CDR3 has 16 residues. The CDR3 loop is CASSVGSAGTTYEQYF. The CDR3 DNA reads TGTGCCAGCAGCGTAGGGTCAGCGGGGACAACCTACGAGCAGTACTTC.

The rearrangement joins TRBV7-2 to TRBJ2-3; no definite D call. Germline V lookup: CDR1 SGHTA, CDR2 FQGNSA. The CDR3 covers 15 residues. V dropped 0 bases and J dropped 2 bases, with 9 bases sitting between them. The CDR3 region has the DNA TGTGCCAGCAGCTTAGCCCCCGGGTACACAGATACGCAGTATTTT. Translated, it gives CASSLAPGYTDTQYF. The full variable domain, its missing parts supplied by reference TRBV7-2 and TRBJ2-3, is GAGVSQSPSNKVTEKGKDVELRCDPISGHTALYWYRQSLGQGLEFLIYFQGNSAPDKSGLPSDRFSAERTGGSVSTLTIQRTQQEDSAVYLCASSLAPGYTDTQYFGPGTRLTVL.

V is TRBV6-1 and J is TRBJ2-2; 11 bases map to TRBD2. The CDR3 contains 18 residues. The J segment lost 5 bases and the V segment lost 3 bases, leaving 11 bases of the junction unmatched. The germline gives CDR1 MNHNS, CDR2 SASEGT. For the CDR3, the DNA is TGTGCCAGCAGTGAGACGGTACTAGCGGGAGTTAAGACCGGGGAGCTGTTTTTT. This translates into CASSETVLAGVKTGELFF.

The V and J genes are TRBV19 and TRBJ1-5, with TRBD1 identical over 7 bases. The junction had 3 bases not matched to a gene; V was cut back by 2 bases and J by 2 bases. The CDR3 has 15 residues. Germline CDR1 is LNHDA and CDR2 is SQIVND (reference sequence). The chain's CDR3 is CASSINRGGNQPQHF. In DNA, the CDR3 is TGTGCCAGTAGTATAAACAGGGGAGGCAATCAGCCCCAGCATTTT.

This clone appeared a single time. J is TRBJ2-1 and V is TRBV6-4; 10 nucleotides agree with TRBD2. Losses at the gene ends were 2 bases for V and 5 bases for J; bases not matched to a gene: 3. This CDR3 region has 15 residues. Per the germline V gene, CDR1 is MRHNA and CDR2 is SNTAGT. The chain's CDR3 is CASSDASGGNNEQFF. As DNA, the CDR3 is TGTGCCAGCAGTGACGCTAGCGGGGGAAACAATGAGCAGTTCTTC.

The J gene is TRBJ2-1, the V gene TRBV5-1; D possibly corresponds to TRBD2 (6 bases). Germline assignment: CDR1 SGHRS and CDR2 YFSETQ. Trimming shortened V by 3 bases and J by 4 bases, and 17 bases separated the two germline ends. The CDR3 length is 16 residues. DNA of the CDR3: TGCGCCAGCAGCTCCCGAGGCAGCGGGTCTTACAATGAGCAGTTCTTC. Its translation: CASSSRGSGSYNEQFF.